These T cell receptor beta chains were read from a single sample in a study of OX40 agonist ivuxolimab in advanced cancers. Clones were sequenced by immunoSEQ multiplex PCR, and TCRdb holds only the in-frame ones, with some missing. This table holds approximately 76,000 clones, around nine tenths found once. Here the sequenced sample was CD4+ or CD8+ T cells sorted from blood, taken in a trial of the OX40 agonist ivuxolimab. These receptors originate from an adult with an advanced solid tumor such as melanoma, head and neck, liver or kidney cancer. Each CDR3 is given with its conserved first and last residue. The D gene is left open where the match is weak. Some rows have no size entry. The others give once, few or many, or a class for an expanded clone.

V	D	size	J	DNA	CDR3
TRBV2	NA	NA	TRBJ1-2	TGTGCCAGCAGTGAAGCGCAGGGTCACTATGGCTACACCTTC	CASSEAQGHYGYTF
TRBV6-6	NA	NA	TRBJ1-6	TGTGCCAGCGGGAAAGGGGGCTATAATTCACCCCTCCACTTT	CASGKGGYNSPLHF
TRBV6-5	NA	NA	TRBJ1-1	TGTGCCAGCAGTTACGGACGACAGAGAAGCCCTGAAGCTTTCTTT	CASSYGRQRSPEAFF
TRBV7-3	NA	NA	TRBJ2-3	TGTGCCAGCAGCTTAATACCGGGGTACACAGATACGCAGTATTTT	CASSLIPGYTDTQYF
TRBV7-2	TRBD1	NA	TRBJ2-7	TGTGCCAGCAGCTTATCTCTGGACAGGGGGTTATACGAGCAGTACTTC	CASSLSLDRGLYEQYF
TRBV5-4	NA	NA	TRBJ1-2	TGTGCCAGCAGCTTGGGCCGGCCCTCTAACTATGGCTACACCTTC	CASSLGRPSNYGYTF
TRBV25-1	NA	NA	TRBJ2-5	TGTGCCAGCAGTGATCCCAGGGTTGGGGAGACCCAGTACTTC	CASSDPRVGETQYF
TRBV28	NA	NA	TRBJ2-1	TGTGCCAGCAGTCCCGGTGCGGATCCTTACAATGAGCAGTTCTTC	CASSPGADPYNEQFF
TRBV18	NA	once	TRBJ1-4	TGTGCCAGCTCACCAACTCAATGGGAGGGAAAACTGTTTTTT	CASSPTQWEGKLFF
TRBV4-3	NA	once	TRBJ2-2	TGCGCCAGCAGCCTAGGCTTTGCCGGACTTCGGGCAACGAACACCGGGGAGCTGTTTTTT	CASSLGFAGLRATNTGELFF
TRBV30	TRBD1	NA	TRBJ2-5	TGTGCCTGGACAGGGGGCCAAGAGACCCAGTACTTC	CAWTGGQETQYF
TRBV5-6	NA	NA	TRBJ2-7	TGTGCCAGCAGCTCCGCAGTCGAGCAGTACTTC	CASSSAVEQYF
TRBV19	NA	few	TRBJ1-5	TGTGCCAGTAGTATAGCAGGGCCAAGGGGCAATCAGCCCCAGCATTTT	CASSIAGPRGNQPQHF
TRBV6-5	TRBD1	NA	TRBJ1-6	TGTGCCAGCAGTTACCAGGGGGTGAATTCACCCCTCCACTTT	CASSYQGVNSPLHF
TRBV5-1	NA	NA	TRBJ1-3	TGCGCCAGCGGCTACGCGGGGGCGGCCTCTGGAAACACCATATATTTT	CASGYAGAASGNTIYF
TRBV5-1	TRBD1	NA	TRBJ1-1	TGCGCCAGCAGCTTGGGGGACAGGGGATCGAACACTGAAGCTTTCTTT	CASSLGDRGSNTEAFF
TRBV19	TRBD2	NA	TRBJ2-2	TGTGCCAGTAGTGGCCGGGTAGCGGGAAGGGAAGGGACCGGGGAGCTGTTTTTT	CASSGRVAGREGTGELFF
TRBV6-6	NA	NA	TRBJ2-4	TGTGCCAGCAGTCTTAGCGGGACAGAGGACATTCAGTACTTC	CASSLSGTEDIQYF
TRBV7-2	NA	once	TRBJ2-5	TGTGCCAGCAGCTTAGTCGGTGTGGAGGAGACCCAGTACTTC	CASSLVGVEETQYF
TRBV9	TRBD2	NA	TRBJ2-3	TGTGCCAGCAGCCTACTAGCGGGAGCGCAGTATTTT	CASSLLAGAQYF
TRBV27	TRBD2	NA	TRBJ2-7	TGTGCCAGCAGCCCTAGACGGGAGGGCGAGCAGTACTTC	CASSPRREGEQYF
TRBV7-2	NA	few	TRBJ1-1	TGTGCCAGCAGCTTACAGGAGAACACTGAAGCTTTCTTT	CASSLQENTEAFF